This T cell receptor beta chain was profiled in a study of CXCR3-negative and CXCR3-positive naive CD8 T cells (dated by TCRdb to the late 2010s). With regard to the full study: About 135 million TRB reads were obtained in total, roughly 1.5 +/- 0.3 million reads per library. For the TRBV-TRBJ cluster analysis, the naive subsets came from 5 donors, while the memory cells came from 3 donors. Diversity and physicochemical repertoire analyses covered about a dozen donors pooled from two independent experiments.

For each CD8+ T cell subset, flow sorting was done in triplicate, and about 300,000 cells per subset went directly into RLT lysis buffer. To keep memory contaminants out, a stringent definition of naive CD8+ T cells was applied: CD45RO-CCR7+CD27+CD95-. Peripheral blood mononuclear cells were isolated from buffy coats using standard density gradient centrifugation. Naive CXCR3-negative and CXCR3-positive CD8+ T cells were flow-sorted using a FACSAria III. Total RNA was extracted from sorted cells using an RNeasy Mini Kit. The sequencing machine was a NextSeq 550. The Human TCR Profiling Kit (MiLaboratory) was used to prepare UMI-labeled 5' RACE TRB cDNA libraries. The full amount of extracted RNA was used for cDNA synthesis, and the full amount of resulting cDNA was used for PCR amplification. Libraries were prepared in parallel using an identical number of PCR cycles. The original methods were these. About 50,000 +/- 10,000 unique UMI-labeled TRB cDNA molecules per library were extracted with MIGEC and MiXCR, with at least two reads per UMI required. On average, approximately 40,000 +/- 10,000 functional in-frame TRB CDR3 nucleotide clonotypes lacking stop codons were found per library. After downsampling to 5000 UMI-labeled TRB molecules per sample, diversity metrics such as normalized Shannon-Wiener and Chao1 were calculated in VDJtools. Clonotype-size-weighted physicochemical properties of the central five CDR3 residues (interaction energy, strength, volume and Kidera factor 4) were computed in VDJtools. After the reads were reprocessed by TCRdb, one entry was made per CDR3 protein sequence, with no DNA. The V and J calls were not made by the authors but by TCRdb's processing. This sample's table lists about 98,000 distinct CDR3 sequences. The top ten hold 0.85% to 1.4% of the sample.

What the study reported, not specific to this receptor: Freshly isolated PBMCs were used for most assays because CXCR3 expression went down partially after cryopreservation. Similar TRBV-TRBJ usage was shown by naive CXCR3-negative and CXCR3-positive cells from the same donor, whereas distinct patterns were shown by memory cells. Surface CD5, linked to self-reactivity in mice, was comparable between naive subsets; TCR interaction strength was therefore also inferred from TRB CDR3 physicochemical properties. Repertoire diversity was comparably high in both naive subsets but much lower in memory CD8+ T cells. Compared with CXCR3-negative naive cells, CXCR3-positive naive cells had TRB CDR3s with higher hydrophobicity (lower Kidera factor 4), lower energy, and higher strength and volume indices.

Notes on this clonotype: Its antigen target is currently unknown.

Including cysteine and phenylalanine, the CDR3 has 14 amino acids. The coding DNA is unavailable. Per the germline V gene, SQVTM is the CDR1 and ANQGSEA is the CDR2. The chain is made from TRBV29-1 and TRBJ1-2; lacking DNA, the TRBD1 call made by TCRdb goes unchecked. The clonotype originates from a human donor in good health. Some clones in this sample may be carry-over from other donors' samples. Sequences were obtained from naive CXCR3+ CD8+ T cells from blood. The sample's cell subset or site label is to be understood as: CD45RO-CCR7+CD27+CD95- naive CD8+ T cells expressing CXCR3 (TNR3+). The CDR3: CSVEDRGQGYGYTF.